Listed below are T cell receptor beta chains from one sample, sequenced in a study of human T cells and chemical hapten exposure. TCRdb called the RACE reads again in MiXCR, with one record for every CDR3 protein. The sample carries around 53,000 distinct CDR3 sequences, about a tenth recorded once. Material: whole blood, obtained in connection with sensitization to the hapten diphenylcyclopropenone (DPC). These receptors were taken from a woman aged 45 to 65 with alopecia areata. Some clones in this sample may be carry-over from other donors' samples. The CDR3 runs from the conserved cysteine through the conserved F or W. The order of the fields is V gene, D gene, J gene, clone size, CDR3 DNA, CDR3 protein. The D gene is left open where the match is weak. Clone size is not always given. Where it is, it says once, few, many or a class for expanded clones.

V: TRBV19; D: TRBD2; J: TRBJ2-7; size: many; DNA: TGTGCGACTAGCCAGGGAACGGATACCTACGAGCAGTACTTC; CDR3: CATSQGTDTYEQYF
V: TRBV4-2; D: .; J: TRBJ2-2; size: many; DNA: TGTGCCAGCAGCCAAGAATTTCAGGGAGTCGGCACCGGGGAGCTGTTTTTT; CDR3: CASSQEFQGVGTGELFF
V: TRBV6-6; D: TRBD1; J: TRBJ2-5; size: many; DNA: TGTGCCAGCAGCTGGGGGACAGCGAAAGAGACCCAGTACTTC; CDR3: CASSWGTAKETQYF
V: TRBV4-3; D: TRBD2; J: TRBJ2-1; size: few; DNA: TGCGCCAGCAGCCAATCCCACCCGGGGGGGACCCGATTTACTAATGAGCAGTTCTTC; CDR3: CASSQSHPGGTRFTNEQFF
V: TRBV4-2; D: .; J: TRBJ2-3; size: many; DNA: TGTGCCAGCAGCCGCGAGGACGACAGCACAGATACGCAGTATTTT; CDR3: CASSREDDSTDTQYF
V: TRBV3-1; D: TRBD2; J: TRBJ2-1; size: many; DNA: TGTGCCAGCAGCCCCAGAAGTAGCGGGAGTAATGAGCAGTTCTTC; CDR3: CASSPRSSGSNEQFF
V: TRBV12-3/TRBV12-4; D: TRBD1; J: TRBJ1-5; size: few; DNA: TGTGCCAGCAGTTCCCGGGACAGGGTGTCGGGTCCCCAGCATTTT; CDR3: CASSSRDRVSGPQHF
V: TRBV7-9; D: TRBD2; J: TRBJ2-5; size: many; DNA: TGTGCCAGCAGCCGCCGCGGACTAGGTGGAGAGACCCAGTACTTC; CDR3: CASSRRGLGGETQYF
V: TRBV5-1; D: .; J: TRBJ1-6; size: few; DNA: TGCGCCAGCAGCCCCTCCGGAGGCTATAATTCACCCCTCCACTTT; CDR3: CASSPSGGYNSPLHF
V: TRBV5-1; D: TRBD2; J: TRBJ2-7; size: .; DNA: TGCGCCAGCAGAGGGCTAGCGGGCACCAACTACGAGCAGTACTTC; CDR3: CASRGLAGTNYEQYF
V: TRBV11-1; D: .; J: TRBJ2-5; size: .; DNA: TGTGCCAGCAGCACGGGACCCCTAGAGACCCAGTACTTC; CDR3: CASSTGPLETQYF
V: TRBV5-3; D: .; J: TRBJ1-3; size: .; DNA: TGTGCCAGAAGCGCCCCGACAGGCTGTATCTCTGGAAACACCATATATTTT; CDR3: CARSAPTGCISGNTIYF
V: TRBV6-2/TRBV6-3; D: TRBD2; J: TRBJ2-3; size: many; DNA: TGTGCCAGCAGGAGCGGGAGGGGAACAGATACGCAGTATTTT; CDR3: CASRSGRGTDTQYF
V: TRBV29-1; D: .; J: TRBJ1-2; size: .; DNA: TGCAGCGTTGAAGAGGACAGTAACTATGGCTACACCTTC; CDR3: CSVEEDSNYGYTF
V: TRBV28; D: TRBD2; J: TRBJ2-1; size: .; DNA: TGTGCCAGCAGGCCAAGCCCGGGACTAGCTTATAATGAGCAGTTCTTC; CDR3: CASRPSPGLAYNEQFF
V: TRBV20-1; D: TRBD2; J: TRBJ2-3; size: few; DNA: TGCAGTGCTAGAGATCCTAGCGGAATTGGCACAGATACGCAGTATTTT; CDR3: CSARDPSGIGTDTQYF
V: TRBV2; D: .; J: TRBJ2-3; size: many; DNA: TGTGCCAGCAGCCCCACCACGCCGCCGCAGTATTTT; CDR3: CASSPTTPPQYF
V: TRBV20-1; D: TRBD2; J: TRBJ2-2; size: .; DNA: TGCAGTGCTTTTCCCGGGACTAGCGGGCCGAACACCGGGGAGCTGTTTTTT; CDR3: CSAFPGTSGPNTGELFF
V: TRBV7-6; D: .; J: TRBJ2-2; size: many; DNA: TGTGCCAGCAGCTTCCGGACGGGAAACACCGGGGAGCTGTTTTTT; CDR3: CASSFRTGNTGELFF
V: TRBV4-3; D: .; J: TRBJ1-1; size: many; DNA: TGCGCCAGCAGCCAAGATGTCTGGGAGGTCACTGAAGCTTTCTTT; CDR3: CASSQDVWEVTEAFF
V: TRBV2; D: .; J: TRBJ2-3; size: many; DNA: TGTGCCAGCAGTGAACTGCCCACAGATACGCAGTATTTT; CDR3: CASSELPTDTQYF
V: TRBV20-1; D: TRBD2; J: TRBJ2-5; size: many; DNA: TGCAGTGCTAGTGGGCTAGCGGGGACAGAGACCCAGTACTTC; CDR3: CSASGLAGTETQYF
V: TRBV7-2; D: .; J: TRBJ2-7; size: .; DNA: TGTGCCAGCAGCCCGCGTTTTGACGAGCAGTACTTC; CDR3: CASSPRFDEQYF
V: TRBV27; D: TRBD1; J: TRBJ2-7; size: few; DNA: TGTGCCAGTGGGAGGGACAGGGACTACGAGCAGTACTTC; CDR3: CASGRDRDYEQYF
V: TRBV5-1; D: .; J: TRBJ2-1; size: many; DNA: TGCGCCAGCAGCTGGGGGGATCGAGATGAGCAGTTCTTC; CDR3: CASSWGDRDEQFF
V: TRBV27; D: TRBD1; J: TRBJ2-1; size: .; DNA: TGTGCCAGCAGTCCTGGGACAGGGCTTTACAATGAGCAGTTCTTC; CDR3: CASSPGTGLYNEQFF
V: TRBV20-1; D: TRBD1; J: TRBJ1-2; size: many; DNA: TGCAGTGCTAATACAGGGGGCTATGGCTACACCTTC; CDR3: CSANTGGYGYTF
V: TRBV28; D: .; J: TRBJ1-2; size: many; DNA: TGTGCCAGCGTAAGGTTTCGGAACTATGGCTACACCTTC; CDR3: CASVRFRNYGYTF
V: TRBV6-2/TRBV6-3; D: .; J: TRBJ1-2; size: .; DNA: TGTGCCAGCACCAACGGGGGACTCTATGGCTACACCTTC; CDR3: CASTNGGLYGYTF
V: TRBV9; D: TRBD1; J: TRBJ2-3; size: many; DNA: TGTGCCAGCAGCGTAGCCTATAGACAGGGAATCGCAGATACGCAGTATTTT; CDR3: CASSVAYRQGIADTQYF
V: TRBV5-6; D: .; J: TRBJ2-7; size: many; DNA: TGTGCCAGCAGCTTCCTAGGCACAACGAGAGAGCAGTACTTC; CDR3: CASSFLGTTREQYF
V: TRBV29-1; D: .; J: TRBJ2-6; size: .; DNA: TGCAGCGTTGTGACAGCTGGGGCCAACGTCCTGACTTTC; CDR3: CSVVTAGANVLTF
V: TRBV21-1; D: .; J: TRBJ1-5; size: many; DNA: TGTGCCAGCAGCAAAGATCGTGGAGGCAGGGCCCGCCTACCCCAGCATTTT; CDR3: CASSKDRGGRARLPQHF
V: TRBV29-1; D: .; J: TRBJ2-7; size: many; DNA: TGCAGCGTACAATGGGGGACCTACGAGCAGTACTTC; CDR3: CSVQWGTYEQYF
V: TRBV5-5; D: .; J: TRBJ1-3; size: many; DNA: TGTGCCAGCAGCTGGACCCAGGGACCCGGAAACACCATATATTTT; CDR3: CASSWTQGPGNTIYF
V: TRBV6-5; D: .; J: TRBJ2-1; size: few; DNA: TGTGCCAGCACCTTTTTGGGAGCAAGCTCCTACAATGAGCAGTTCTTC; CDR3: CASTFLGASSYNEQFF
V: TRBV7-6; D: TRBD2; J: TRBJ2-1; size: many; DNA: TGTGCCAGCAGCTTAGCGCTAATAGCGGGAGCGAGGTTAGCCTACAATGAGCAGTTCTTC; CDR3: CASSLALIAGARLAYNEQFF
V: TRBV29-1; D: TRBD1; J: TRBJ2-7; size: .; DNA: TGCAGCGTTGCCCGGGGACAGGGGGTTTACGAGCAGTACTTC; CDR3: CSVARGQGVYEQYF
V: TRBV6-5; D: .; J: TRBJ2-5; size: many; DNA: TGTGCCAGCAGTTACTCTATTCCGGGAACCGCGACCCAGTACTTC; CDR3: CASSYSIPGTATQYF
V: TRBV20-1; D: TRBD2; J: TRBJ2-1; size: many; DNA: TGCAGTGGACGCGGGAGGAATTACAATGAGCAGTTCTTC; CDR3: CSGRGRNYNEQFF
V: TRBV6-5; D: .; J: TRBJ2-7; size: .; DNA: TGTGCCACCGAGGGTGCTGCTGACTACGAGCAGTACTTC; CDR3: CATEGAADYEQYF
V: TRBV7-9; D: .; J: TRBJ2-1; size: many; DNA: TGTGCCAGCAGCCGGGGGACTTTTCGGTTCTTC; CDR3: CASSRGTFRFF
V: TRBV4-1; D: .; J: TRBJ1-2; size: many; DNA: TGCGCCAGCAGCCGGGCGGAAATGATTCTGCGGGCGGGTGGCTACACCTTC; CDR3: CASSRAEMILRAGGYTF
V: TRBV5-1; D: .; J: TRBJ2-4; size: many; DNA: TGCGCCAGCAGCTTGGCTCCAGGGACCCAAAACATTCAGTACTTC; CDR3: CASSLAPGTQNIQYF
V: TRBV12-3/TRBV12-4; D: .; J: TRBJ1-1; size: many; DNA: TGTGCCAGCAGTGGACGACGGAACACTGAAGCTTTCTTT; CDR3: CASSGRRNTEAFF
V: TRBV11-3; D: .; J: TRBJ1-2; size: many; DNA: TGTGCCAGCAGCCCGGGCCCAGCTCCCGGGGGGTACTATGGCTACACCTTC; CDR3: CASSPGPAPGGYYGYTF
V: TRBV5-5; D: .; J: TRBJ1-5; size: few; DNA: TGTGCCAGCAGCCCCAGCAGGGCAGATCAGCCCCAGCATTTT; CDR3: CASSPSRADQPQHF
V: TRBV12-5; D: .; J: TRBJ2-1; size: many; DNA: TGTGCTAGTGGTCGAGGAGGCAGCTACAATGAGCAGTTCTTC; CDR3: CASGRGGSYNEQFF
V: TRBV14; D: .; J: TRBJ2-5; size: .; DNA: TGTGCCAGCAGCCAAGGGTCAGAGGGCCAGTACTTC; CDR3: CASSQGSEGQYF
V: TRBV29-1; D: .; J: TRBJ2-1; size: many; DNA: TGCAGCCTTCTGATTGAGTCGGATGAGCAGTTCTTC; CDR3: CSLLIESDEQFF
V: TRBV5-1; D: .; J: TRBJ1-4; size: many; DNA: TGCGCCAGCAGCTTGGATCATCTGGGGGCGATTAATGAAAAACTGTTTTTT; CDR3: CASSLDHLGAINEKLFF
V: TRBV23-1; D: TRBD2; J: TRBJ2-1; size: many; DNA: TGCGCCAGCAGTCAATCGGGCGGGAGTTCCTACAATGAGCAGTTCTTC; CDR3: CASSQSGGSSYNEQFF
V: TRBV20-1; D: .; J: TRBJ1-6; size: few; DNA: TGCAGTAGTACGCGGAGAAGTTATAATTCACCCCTCCACTTT; CDR3: CSSTRRSYNSPLHF
V: TRBV7-2; D: TRBD2; J: TRBJ2-5; size: many; DNA: TGTGCCAGCAGCCCCTTAGCGGGAGTAGAGACCCAGTACTTC; CDR3: CASSPLAGVETQYF
V: TRBV19; D: .; J: TRBJ2-1; size: .; DNA: TGTGCCAGTAGTATAGCCGCTAGCTCCTACAATGAGCAGTTCTTC; CDR3: CASSIAASSYNEQFF
V: TRBV24-1; D: TRBD1; J: TRBJ2-2; size: few; DNA: TGTGCCACCAGGGGACAGGGGGCTGCCGGGGAGCTGTTTTTT; CDR3: CATRGQGAAGELFF
V: TRBV11-2; D: TRBD2; J: TRBJ2-2; size: .; DNA: TGTGCCAGCAGCTTCACTAGCGGGAAAGCCGGGGAGCTGTTTTTT; CDR3: CASSFTSGKAGELFF